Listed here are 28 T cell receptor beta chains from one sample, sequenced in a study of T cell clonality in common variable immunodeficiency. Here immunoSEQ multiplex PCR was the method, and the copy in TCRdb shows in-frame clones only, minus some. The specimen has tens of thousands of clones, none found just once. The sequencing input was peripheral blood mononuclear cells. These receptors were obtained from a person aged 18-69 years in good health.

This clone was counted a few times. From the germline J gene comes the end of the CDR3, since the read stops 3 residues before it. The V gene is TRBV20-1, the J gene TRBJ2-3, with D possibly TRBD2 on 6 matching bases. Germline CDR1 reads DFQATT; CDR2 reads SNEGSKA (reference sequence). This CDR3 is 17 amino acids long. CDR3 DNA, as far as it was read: TGCAGTGCTAGAGGAGTGGAGGGTTTTTCGAGCAATCAGCCG. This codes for CSARGVEGFSSNQP. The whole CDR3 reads CSARGVEGFSSNQPQYF.

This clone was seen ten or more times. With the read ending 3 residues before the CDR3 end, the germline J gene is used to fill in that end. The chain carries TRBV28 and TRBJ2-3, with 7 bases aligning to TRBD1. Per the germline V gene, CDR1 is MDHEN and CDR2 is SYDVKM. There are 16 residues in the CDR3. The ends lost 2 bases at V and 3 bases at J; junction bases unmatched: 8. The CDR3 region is CASSLLETGLTDTQYF. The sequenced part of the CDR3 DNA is TGTGCCAGCAGTTTACTCGAGACAGGGCTAACAGATACG. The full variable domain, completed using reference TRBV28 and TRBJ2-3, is DVKVTQSSRYLVKRTGEKVFLECVQDMDHENMFWYRQDPGLGLRLIYFSYDVKMKEKGDIPEGYSVSREKKERFSLILESASTNQTSMYLCASSLLETGLTDTQYFGPGTRLTVL.

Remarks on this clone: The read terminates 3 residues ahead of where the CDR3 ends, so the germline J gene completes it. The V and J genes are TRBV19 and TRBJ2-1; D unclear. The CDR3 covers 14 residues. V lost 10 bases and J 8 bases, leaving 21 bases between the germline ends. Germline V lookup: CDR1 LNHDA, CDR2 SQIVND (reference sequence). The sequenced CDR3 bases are TGTGCCACAAACAGAGGTACCGCCGGCCATGAG. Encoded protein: CATNRGTAGHE. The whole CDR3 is CATNRGTAGHEQFF.

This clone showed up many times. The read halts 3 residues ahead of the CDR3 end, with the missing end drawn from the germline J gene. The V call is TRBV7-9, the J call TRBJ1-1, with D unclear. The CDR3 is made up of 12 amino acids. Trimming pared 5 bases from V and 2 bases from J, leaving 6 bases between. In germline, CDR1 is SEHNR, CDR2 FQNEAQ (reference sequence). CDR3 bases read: TGTGCCAGCAGCCACAGCAACACTGAA. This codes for CASSHSNTE. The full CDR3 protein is CASSHSNTEAFF. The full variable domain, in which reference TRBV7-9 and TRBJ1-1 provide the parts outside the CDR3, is DTGVSQNPRHKITKRGQNVTFRCDPISEHNRLYWYRQTLGQGPEFLTYFQNEAQLEKSRLLSDRFSAERPKGSFSTLEIQRTEQGDSAMYLCASSHSNTEAFFGQGTRLTVV.

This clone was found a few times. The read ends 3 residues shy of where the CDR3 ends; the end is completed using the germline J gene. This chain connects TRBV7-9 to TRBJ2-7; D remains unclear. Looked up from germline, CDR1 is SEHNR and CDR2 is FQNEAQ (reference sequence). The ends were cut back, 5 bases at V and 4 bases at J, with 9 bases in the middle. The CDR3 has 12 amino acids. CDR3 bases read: TGTGCCAGCAGCCAATATCTATACGAG. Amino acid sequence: CASSQYLYE. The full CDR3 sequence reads CASSQYLYEQYF.

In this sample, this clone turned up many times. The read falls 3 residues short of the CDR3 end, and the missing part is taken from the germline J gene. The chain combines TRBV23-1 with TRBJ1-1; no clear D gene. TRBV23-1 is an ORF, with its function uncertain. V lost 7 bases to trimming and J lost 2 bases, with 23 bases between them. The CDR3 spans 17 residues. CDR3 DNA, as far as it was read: TGCGCCAGCAACATAAAGGCCAGAAGGGCCGCTAACACTGAA. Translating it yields CASNIKARRAANTE. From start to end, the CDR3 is CASNIKARRAANTEAFF.

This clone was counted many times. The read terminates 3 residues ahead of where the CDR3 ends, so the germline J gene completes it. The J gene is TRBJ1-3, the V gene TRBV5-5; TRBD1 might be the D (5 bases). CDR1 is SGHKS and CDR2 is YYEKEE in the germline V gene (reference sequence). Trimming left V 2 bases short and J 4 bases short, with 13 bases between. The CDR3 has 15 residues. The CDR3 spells CASSLRLGPGNTIYF. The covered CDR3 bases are TGTGCCAGCAGCTTAAGGTTGGGGCCCGGAAACACC.

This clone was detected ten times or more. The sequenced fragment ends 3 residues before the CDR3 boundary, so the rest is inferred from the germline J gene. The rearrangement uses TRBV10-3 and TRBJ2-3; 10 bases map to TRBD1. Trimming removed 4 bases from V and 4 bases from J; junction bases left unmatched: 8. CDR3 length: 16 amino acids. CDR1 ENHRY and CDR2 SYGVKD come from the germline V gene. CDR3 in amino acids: CAISVPGQGLADTQYF. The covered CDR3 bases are TGTGCCATCAGTGTCCCGGGACAGGGGTTGGCAGATACG.

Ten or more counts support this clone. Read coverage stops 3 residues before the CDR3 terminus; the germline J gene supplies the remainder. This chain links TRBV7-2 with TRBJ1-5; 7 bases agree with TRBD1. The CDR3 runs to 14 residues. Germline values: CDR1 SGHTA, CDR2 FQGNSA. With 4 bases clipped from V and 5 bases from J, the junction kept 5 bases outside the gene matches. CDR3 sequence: CASSSRQGDQPQHF. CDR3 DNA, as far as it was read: TGTGCCAGCAGCTCCCGACAGGGCGATCAGCCC.

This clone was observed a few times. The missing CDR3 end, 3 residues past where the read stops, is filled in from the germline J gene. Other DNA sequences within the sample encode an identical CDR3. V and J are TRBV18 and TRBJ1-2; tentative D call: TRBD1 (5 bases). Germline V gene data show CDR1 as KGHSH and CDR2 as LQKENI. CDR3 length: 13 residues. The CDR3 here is CASSLRTREGYTF. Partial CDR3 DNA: TGTGCCAGCTCACTCCGGACACGGGAGGGA.

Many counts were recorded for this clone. The CDR3 protein is CASSLAGGGARDTQYF. The sequenced part of the CDR3 DNA is TGTGCCAGCAGCTTAGCCGGCGGGGGGGCAAGAGATACG. J is TRBJ2-3 and V is TRBV7-2; 9 bases are a match to TRBD2. Sequencing ends 3 residues short of the CDR3 end; the germline J gene provides the rest. This CDR3 is built from 16 residues. Germline-derived CDR1 and CDR2 are SGHTA and FQGNSA. The V gene end was trimmed by 0 bases and the J gene end by 5 bases; junction bases not matched to a gene: 6.

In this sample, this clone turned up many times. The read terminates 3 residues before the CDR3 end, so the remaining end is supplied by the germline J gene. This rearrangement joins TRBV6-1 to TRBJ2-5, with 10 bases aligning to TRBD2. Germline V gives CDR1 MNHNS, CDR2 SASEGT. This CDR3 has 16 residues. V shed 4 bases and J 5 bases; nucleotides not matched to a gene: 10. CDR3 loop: CASSGLAGGVSETQYF. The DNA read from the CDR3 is TGTGCCAGCAGTGGACTAGCGGGTGGGGTCTCCGAGACC.

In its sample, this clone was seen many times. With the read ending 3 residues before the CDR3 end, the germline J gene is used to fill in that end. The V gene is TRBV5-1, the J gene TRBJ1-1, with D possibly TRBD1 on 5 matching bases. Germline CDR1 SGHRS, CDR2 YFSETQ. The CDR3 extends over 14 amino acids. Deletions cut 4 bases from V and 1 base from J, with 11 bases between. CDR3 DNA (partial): TGCGCCAGCAGCCGGGGACTGCCGAACACTGAA. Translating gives CASSRGLPNTE. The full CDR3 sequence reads CASSRGLPNTEAFF.

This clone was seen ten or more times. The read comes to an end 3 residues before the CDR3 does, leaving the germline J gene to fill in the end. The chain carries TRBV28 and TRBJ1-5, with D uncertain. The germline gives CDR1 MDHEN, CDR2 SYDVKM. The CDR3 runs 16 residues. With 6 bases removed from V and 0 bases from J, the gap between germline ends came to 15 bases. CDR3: CASSQLTQYSNQPQHF. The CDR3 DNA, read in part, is TGTGCCAGCAGCCAACTAACGCAATATAGCAATCAGCCC.

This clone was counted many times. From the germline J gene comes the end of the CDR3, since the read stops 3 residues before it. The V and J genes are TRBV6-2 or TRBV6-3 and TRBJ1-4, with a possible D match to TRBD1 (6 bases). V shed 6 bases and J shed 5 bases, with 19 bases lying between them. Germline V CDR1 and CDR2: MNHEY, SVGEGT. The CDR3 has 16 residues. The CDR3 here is CASRPRALQGNEKLFF. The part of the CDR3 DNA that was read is TGTGCCAGCAGGCCTAGAGCATTACAGGGAAATGAAAAA.

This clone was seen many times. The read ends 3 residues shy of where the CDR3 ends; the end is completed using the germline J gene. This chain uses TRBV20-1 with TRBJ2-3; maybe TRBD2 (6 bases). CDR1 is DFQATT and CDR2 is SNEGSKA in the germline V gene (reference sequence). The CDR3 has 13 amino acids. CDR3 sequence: CSARKDYRETQYF. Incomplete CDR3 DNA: TGCAGTGCTAGGAAGGACTACAGAGAGACG.

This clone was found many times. The DNA read from the CDR3 is TGTGCCAGTAATGAGGCTAGCACAGATACG. This encodes CASNEASTDT. The whole CDR3 is CASNEASTDTQYF. The chain combines TRBV19 with TRBJ2-3; D not resolved. Read coverage stops 3 residues before the CDR3 terminus; the germline J gene supplies the remainder. The CDR3 is 13 amino acids. Germline CDR1 LNHDA, CDR2 SQIVND (reference sequence). V lost 7 bases to trimming and J lost 0 bases, with 8 bases between them.

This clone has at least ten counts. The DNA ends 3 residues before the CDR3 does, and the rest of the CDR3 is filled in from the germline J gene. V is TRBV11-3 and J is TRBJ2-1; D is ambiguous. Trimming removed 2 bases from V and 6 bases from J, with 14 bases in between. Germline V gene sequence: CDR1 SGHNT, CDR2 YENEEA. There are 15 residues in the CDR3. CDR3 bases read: TGTGCCAGCAGCTTAAGGGCAGGTGTGGGCAATGAG. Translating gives CASSLRAGVGNE. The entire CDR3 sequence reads CASSLRAGVGNEQFF.

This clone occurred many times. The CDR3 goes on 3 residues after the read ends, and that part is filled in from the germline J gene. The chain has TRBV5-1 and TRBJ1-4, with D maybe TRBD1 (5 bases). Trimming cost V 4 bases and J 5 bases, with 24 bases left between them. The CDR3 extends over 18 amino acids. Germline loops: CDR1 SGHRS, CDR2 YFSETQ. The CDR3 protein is CASSQGILDISPNEKLFF. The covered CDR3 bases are TGCGCCAGCAGCCAGGGCATACTCGACATCTCCCCAAATGAAAAA.

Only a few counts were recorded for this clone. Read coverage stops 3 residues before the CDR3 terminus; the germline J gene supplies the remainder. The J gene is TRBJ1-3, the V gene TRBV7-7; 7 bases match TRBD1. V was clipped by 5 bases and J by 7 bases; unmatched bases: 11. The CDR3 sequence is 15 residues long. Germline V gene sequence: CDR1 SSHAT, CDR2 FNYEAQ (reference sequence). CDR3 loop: CASSVGTDRLNTIYF. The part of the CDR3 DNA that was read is TGTGCCAGCAGCGTCGGGACGGACAGGTTGAACACC.

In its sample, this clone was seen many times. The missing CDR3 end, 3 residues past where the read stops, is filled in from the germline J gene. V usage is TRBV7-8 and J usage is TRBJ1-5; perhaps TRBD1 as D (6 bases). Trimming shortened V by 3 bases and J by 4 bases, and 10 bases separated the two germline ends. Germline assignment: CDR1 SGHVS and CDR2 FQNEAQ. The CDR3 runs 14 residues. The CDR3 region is CASSLDSWNQPQHF. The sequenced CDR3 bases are TGTGCCAGCAGCTTGGACAGTTGGAATCAGCCC.

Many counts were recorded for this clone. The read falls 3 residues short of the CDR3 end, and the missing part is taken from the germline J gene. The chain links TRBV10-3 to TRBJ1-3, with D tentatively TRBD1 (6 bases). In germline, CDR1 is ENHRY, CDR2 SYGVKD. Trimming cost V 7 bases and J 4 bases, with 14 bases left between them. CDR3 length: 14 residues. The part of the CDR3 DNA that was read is TGTGCCATCACCGGGACAACCAGGGGAAACACC. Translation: CAITGTTRGNT. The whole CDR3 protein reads CAITGTTRGNTIYF.

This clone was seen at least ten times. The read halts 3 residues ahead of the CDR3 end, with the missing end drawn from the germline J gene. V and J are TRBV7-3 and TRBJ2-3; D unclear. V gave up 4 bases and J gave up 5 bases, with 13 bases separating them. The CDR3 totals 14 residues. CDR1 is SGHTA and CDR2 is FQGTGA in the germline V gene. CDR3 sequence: CASSSQGGIDTQYF. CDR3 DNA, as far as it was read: TGTGCCAGCAGCTCACAAGGTGGTATAGATACG.

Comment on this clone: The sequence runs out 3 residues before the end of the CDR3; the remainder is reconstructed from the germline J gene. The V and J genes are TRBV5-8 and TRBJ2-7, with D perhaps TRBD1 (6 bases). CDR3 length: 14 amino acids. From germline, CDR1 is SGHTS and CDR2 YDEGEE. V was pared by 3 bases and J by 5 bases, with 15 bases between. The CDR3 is CASSSPGRGDEQYF. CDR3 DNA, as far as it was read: TGTGCCAGCAGCTCGCCGGGCAGGGGAGACGAG.

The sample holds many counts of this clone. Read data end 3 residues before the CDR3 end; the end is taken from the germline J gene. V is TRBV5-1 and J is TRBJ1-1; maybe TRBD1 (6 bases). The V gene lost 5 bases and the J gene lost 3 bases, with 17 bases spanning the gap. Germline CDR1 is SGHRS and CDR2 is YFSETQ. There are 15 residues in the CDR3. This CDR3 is CASRKEGQYDTEAFF. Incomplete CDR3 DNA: TGCGCCAGCAGAAAGGAAGGACAGTATGACACTGAA. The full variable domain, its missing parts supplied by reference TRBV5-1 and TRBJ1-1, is KAGVTQTPRYLIKTRGQQVTLSCSPISGHRSVSWYQQTPGQGLQFLFEYFSETQRNKGNFPGRFSGRQFSNSRSEMNVSTLELGDSALYLCASRKEGQYDTEAFFGQGTRLTVV.

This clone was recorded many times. The CDR3 sequence: CAWSVPLLRRATQYF. CDR3 DNA, as far as it was read: TGTGCCTGGAGTGTACCCCTCTTGAGGAGGGCGACC. The chain couples TRBV30 to TRBJ2-5; TRBD2 is a possible D gene (6 bases). The read halts 3 residues ahead of the CDR3 end, with the missing end drawn from the germline J gene. This CDR3 contains 15 residues. CDR1 is GTSNPN and CDR2 is SVGIG in the germline V gene (reference sequence). The V end was cut by 0 bases, the J end by 7 bases, with 18 bases between. The complete variable domain, with remaining parts taken from reference TRBV30 and TRBJ2-5, reads SQTIHQWPATLVQPVGSPLSLECTVEGTSNPNLYWYRQAAGRGLQLLFYSVGIGQISSEVPQNLSASRPQDRQFILSSKKLLLSDSGFYLCAWSVPLLRRATQYFGPGTRLLVL.

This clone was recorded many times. The CDR3: CASSRSKRGGLFSADTQYF. The CDR3 DNA, read in part, is TGTGCCAGCAGTCGATCCAAGCGGGGGGGCCTTTTCAGTGCAGATACG. The chain joins TRBV28 to TRBJ2-3, with 10 bases that match TRBD2. The CDR3 is cut off 3 residues early in the read; its end comes from the germline J gene. Germline V gene data show CDR1 as MDHEN and CDR2 as SYDVKM. This CDR3 is built from 19 residues. Trimming cost V 5 bases and J 4 bases; bases outside gene matches: 18.

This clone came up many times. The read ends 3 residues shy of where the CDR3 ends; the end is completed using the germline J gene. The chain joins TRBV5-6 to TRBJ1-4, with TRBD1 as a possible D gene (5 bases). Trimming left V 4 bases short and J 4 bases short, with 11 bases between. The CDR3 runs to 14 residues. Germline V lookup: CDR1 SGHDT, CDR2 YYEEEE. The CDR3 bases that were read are TGTGCCAGCAGCACAGGCTTAGTTAATGAAAAA. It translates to CASSTGLVNEK. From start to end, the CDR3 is CASSTGLVNEKLFF.